Listed here are 24 T cell receptor beta chains from one sample, sequenced in a study of a mutant IDH1 vaccine in newly diagnosed glioma. Time point defined: week 23, last vaccination. Each vaccine dose was 300 ug of mutant IDH1 20-mer peptide, with topical imiquimod. These receptors are not linked to any known antigen. Assay used: immunoSEQ multiplex PCR; TCRdb lists only in-frame clones, some missing. The sample includes tens of thousands of clones, around 80% of them seen just once. The source was PBMCs, collected from a glioma patient whose treatment included an IDH1 peptide vaccine. The source of these receptors is a young woman with glioma.

The chain combines TRBV5-1 with TRBJ2-7; maybe TRBD2 (6 bases). The V and J ends lost 7 bases and 0 bases respectively, with 8 bases between them. CDR1 is SGHRS, CDR2 YFSETQ, per germline. The CDR3 has 12 amino acids. The DNA for the CDR3 is TGCGCCAGCGGGGGGAGCTCCTACGAGCAGTACTTC. Its translation: CASGGSSYEQYF.

The rearrangement uses TRBV28 and TRBJ2-7; no firm D call. The CDR3 spans 12 residues. V was cut by 6 bases and J by 11 bases, with 17 bases left in between. Looked up from germline, CDR1 is MDHEN and CDR2 is SYDVKM. The CDR3 nucleotides are TGTGCCAGCAGCCGCCCGGGTAGAAGGGAGTACTTC. It is translated as CASSRPGRREYF. The full variable domain, with the rest looked up from reference TRBV28 and TRBJ2-7, is DVKVTQSSRYLVKRTGEKVFLECVQDMDHENMFWYRQDPGLGLRLIYFSYDVKMKEKGDIPEGYSVSREKKERFSLILESASTNQTSMYLCASSRPGRREYFGPGTRLTVT.

The V and J genes are TRBV25-1 and TRBJ1-6, with no clear D. Trimming removed 7 bases from V and 10 bases from J, with 11 bases in between. The CDR3 sequence is 12 residues long. Germline assignment: CDR1 MGHDK and CDR2 SYGVNS. CDR3 in DNA: TGTGCCAGCAAAGGGATTGGCTCACCCCTCCACTTT. It codes for CASKGIGSPLHF.

The rearrangement links TRBV4-1 to TRBJ2-7; D not certain. The germline gives CDR1 MGHRA, CDR2 YSYEKL. The CDR3 loop spans 12 amino acids. V shed 0 bases and J shed 7 bases, with 7 bases lying between them. CDR3 sequence reads: CASSQDWREQYF. In DNA form, the CDR3 reads TGCGCCAGCAGCCAAGATTGGAGAGAGCAGTACTTC.

The J gene is TRBJ1-2, the V gene TRBV6-5; D gene ambiguous. CDR3 length: 13 amino acids. Germline V lookup: CDR1 MNHEY, CDR2 SVGAGI. V was clipped by 2 bases and J by 5 bases, with 9 bases between them. The CDR3 loop is CASSYGHGYGYTF. The CDR3 DNA reads TGTGCCAGCAGTTACGGGCATGGGTATGGCTACACCTTC.

The chain recombines TRBV7-9 with TRBJ2-3; D remains ambiguous. The ends were cut back, 8 bases at V and 2 bases at J, with 5 bases in the middle. The CDR3 length is 11 residues. The germline CDR1 and CDR2 sequences are SEHNR and FQNEAQ (reference sequence). The CDR3 DNA is TGTGCCAGCGGGTCCACAGATACGCAGTATTTT. It translates to CASGSTDTQYF.

This chain links TRBV10-3 with TRBJ2-1; 12 nucleotides agree with TRBD2. The CDR3 runs 14 residues. The germline gives CDR1 ENHRY, CDR2 SYGVKD. Trimming removed 8 bases from V and 7 bases from J; junction bases left unmatched: 6. In nucleotides, the CDR3 is TGTGCCATCGGGACTAGCGGGTCGGGGAATGAGCAGTTCTTC. It codes for CAIGTSGSGNEQFF.

The chain links TRBV6-1 to TRBJ1-2; D possibly corresponds to TRBD1 (5 bases). CDR1 MNHNS and CDR2 SASEGT come from the germline V gene. V shed 11 bases and J shed 4 bases, with 17 bases lying between them. The CDR3 runs 13 residues. This chain's CDR3 is CAARAQALYGYTF. The CDR3 DNA reads TGTGCCGCGCGTGCACAGGCCCTCTATGGCTACACCTTC.

This clone was counted a single time. V and J are TRBV7-8 and TRBJ2-7; no clear D gene. The length of the CDR3 is 14 residues. Germline V CDR1 and CDR2: SGHVS, FQNEAQ. V dropped 1 base and J dropped 2 bases, with 9 bases sitting between them. CDR3 DNA sequence: TGTGCCAGCAGCTTAGTTGGGCCCCCCTACGAGCAGTACTTC. It encodes CASSLVGPPYEQYF.

The chain is built from TRBV19 and TRBJ2-7; D ambiguous. V shed 3 bases and J shed 5 bases, with 8 bases lying between them. Germline CDR1 reads LNHDA; CDR2 reads SQIVND (reference sequence). CDR3 length equals 12 residues. CDR3 amino acids: CASSIMGHEQYF. The CDR3 DNA follows: TGTGCCAGTAGTATTATGGGCCACGAGCAGTACTTC. Complete variable domain (other parts from reference TRBV19 and TRBJ2-7): DGGITQSPKYLFRKEGQNVTLSCEQNLNHDAMYWYRQDPGQGLRLIYYSQIVNDFQKGDIAEGYSVSREKKESFPLTVTSAQKNPTAFYLCASSIMGHEQYFGPGTRLTVT.

The chain employs TRBV18 and TRBJ2-3; D remains unclear. V was cut by 2 bases and J by 6 bases, with 12 bases left in between. This CDR3 has 14 amino acids. Germline-derived CDR1 and CDR2 are KGHSH and LQKENI. CDR3 residues: CASSPNLGRDTQYF. In DNA form, the CDR3 reads TGTGCCAGCTCACCAAACCTCGGTAGGGATACGCAGTATTTT.

This clone occurred a few times. The rearrangement joins TRBV10-3 to TRBJ1-2; D call uncertain. V lost 0 bases and J lost 0, with 5 bases in between. The length of the CDR3 is 14 residues. CDR1 and CDR2 (germline): ENHRY, SYGVKD. The CDR3 is CAISESVPNYGYTF. CDR3 sequence (DNA): TGTGCCATCAGTGAGTCGGTACCTAACTATGGCTACACCTTC.

In this sample, this clone turned up a few times. This chain connects TRBV4-3 to TRBJ2-1, with 8 positions matching TRBD2. The CDR3 is 16 residues long. The trim removed 4 bases at V and 4 bases at J, leaving 9 bases unmatched. The germline V gene encodes CDR1 LGHNA and CDR2 YSLEER. The CDR3 is CASSRRAGVIYNEQFF. The CDR3, as DNA: TGCGCCAGCAGCCGAAGAGCGGGAGTGATATACAATGAGCAGTTCTTC.

The V gene is TRBV15, the J gene TRBJ2-1, with D perhaps TRBD1 or TRBD2 (5 bases each). V lost 1 base, J lost 6 bases, and 13 bases lay in between. The V gene's germline CDR1 is LNHNV and CDR2 YYDKDF (reference sequence). The CDR3 has 15 amino acids. In DNA, the CDR3 is TGTGCCACCAGCAGAGTCCGGGATGGGGGCAATGAGCAGTTCTTC. This gives the protein CATSRVRDGGNEQFF.

The chain couples TRBV7-6 to TRBJ2-4, with D unclear. The ends were cut back, 6 bases at V and 1 base at J, with 13 bases in the middle. The germline CDR1 and CDR2 sequences are SGHVS and FNYEAQ. This CDR3 is 15 amino acids long. This CDR3 is CASSPVTSAKNIQYF. The CDR3 DNA follows: TGTGCCAGCAGTCCCGTTACGTCGGCCAAAAACATTCAGTACTTC. The full variable domain, in which reference TRBV7-6 and TRBJ2-4 provide the parts outside the CDR3, is GAGVSQSPRYKVTKRGQDVALRCDPISGHVSLYWYRQALGQGPEFLTYFNYEAQQDKSGLPNDRFSAERPEGSISTLTIQRTEQRDSAMYRCASSPVTSAKNIQYFGAGTRLSVL.

The rearrangement links TRBV6-5 to TRBJ2-7; TRBD1 matches at 7 bases. The CDR3 sequence is 14 residues long. The V gene end was trimmed by 5 bases and the J gene end by 2 bases; junction bases not matched to a gene: 6. The germline V gene encodes CDR1 MNHEY and CDR2 SVGAGI. This chain's CDR3 is CASSIDRAAYEQYF. The CDR3 bases are TGTGCCAGCAGTATCGACAGGGCCGCCTACGAGCAGTACTTC.

This chain joins TRBV5-1 and TRBJ2-7, with a possible D match to TRBD1 (5 bases). The CDR3 spans 15 residues. Germline V gene lookup returns CDR1 SGHRS and CDR2 YFSETQ. Trimming removed 0 bases at V and 0 bases at J, with 10 bases between. The CDR3 reads CASSLAVDSSYEQYF. In DNA form, the CDR3 reads TGCGCCAGCAGCTTGGCCGTAGACAGCTCCTACGAGCAGTACTTC.

The chain is built from TRBV14 and TRBJ2-5; 10 bases align to TRBD2. CDR1 and CDR2 (germline): SGHDN, FVKESK. CDR3 length equals 15 residues. The trim removed 3 bases at V and 2 bases at J, leaving 3 bases unmatched. The CDR3 protein is CASSHPSGRQETQYF. CDR3 in DNA: TGTGCCAGCAGCCATCCTAGCGGGAGACAAGAGACCCAGTACTTC. Filled out from reference TRBV14 and TRBJ2-5, the complete variable domain reads EAGVTQFPSHSVIEKGQTVTLRCDPISGHDNLYWYRRVMGKEIKFLLHFVKESKQDESGMPNNRFLAERTGGTYSTLKVQPAELEDSGVYFCASSHPSGRQETQYFGPGTRLLVL.

CDR3 in DNA: TGTGCCAGCAGTCGGGGGGAGGTGGGGGAGCTGTTTTTT. It codes for CASSRGEVGELFF. The chain is built from TRBV2 and TRBJ2-2, with 7 bases lining up with TRBD2. CDR1 and CDR2 from the germline V gene are SNHLY and FYNNEI. The CDR3 has 13 amino acids. J gave up 8 bases and V 5 bases, and 5 bases lay outside the gene matches. The whole variable domain, remainder taken from reference TRBV2 and TRBJ2-2, is EPEVTQTPSHQVTQMGQEVILRCVPISNHLYFYWYRQILGQKVEFLVSFYNNEISEKSEIFDDQFSVERPDGSNFTLKIRSTKLEDSAMYFCASSRGEVGELFFGEGSRLTVL.

The J gene is TRBJ2-2, the V gene TRBV19, with 9 bases that match TRBD2. J gave up 5 bases and V 7 bases, and 8 bases lay outside the gene matches. Per the germline V gene, CDR1 is LNHDA and CDR2 is SQIVND (reference sequence). CDR3 length equals 15 residues. The chain's CDR3 is CASKFGLAGTGELFF. In nucleotides, the CDR3 is TGTGCCAGTAAATTCGGGCTAGCGGGAACCGGGGAGCTGTTTTTT.

This clone was detected once. The chain combines TRBV4-1 with TRBJ2-1, with 7 bases fitting TRBD2. Germline assignment: CDR1 MGHRA and CDR2 YSYEKL. The trim removed 3 bases at V and 10 bases at J, leaving 15 bases unmatched. The CDR3 is 16 amino acids. The CDR3 nucleotides read TGCGCCAGCAGCCACCCTCGGGACTATTTATCCAGCGAGCAGTTCTTC. It specifies CASSHPRDYLSSEQFF.

This chain links TRBV10-3 with TRBJ1-2, with D perhaps TRBD1 (5 bases). The V gene lost 3 bases and the J gene lost 0 bases, with 17 bases spanning the gap. CDR3 length equals 17 residues. In germline, CDR1 is ENHRY, CDR2 SYGVKD. Here the CDR3 reads CAISEPGGSSPNYGYTF. The CDR3 nucleotides read TGTGCCATCAGTGAACCGGGGGGGAGTTCGCCTAACTATGGCTACACCTTC.

The gene calls are TRBV2 and TRBJ2-5, with 7 bases identical to TRBD1. V lost 6 bases and J lost 5; bases outside the gene matches: 6. The CDR3 totals 13 residues. The germline V gene encodes CDR1 SNHLY and CDR2 FYNNEI. The CDR3 nucleotides are TGTGCCAGCAGCCCACAGGGGCCGGAGACCCAGTACTTC. It encodes CASSPQGPETQYF.

Only one count was recorded for this clone. The chain joins TRBV7-2 to TRBJ2-2, with D perhaps matching TRBD1 or TRBD2 (6 bases each). Germline V gene sequence: CDR1 SGHTA, CDR2 FQGNSA. The CDR3 is made up of 16 amino acids. V was shortened by 4 bases and J by 5 bases, with 17 bases between the two germline ends. Here the CDR3 DNA reads TGTGCCAGCAGCTCCATAGGGGGGAGCGTTACCGGGGAGCTGTTTTTT. It yields the protein CASSSIGGSVTGELFF.